This TCR beta chain was sequenced during a study of blood T cell repertoires in COVID-19. The CDR3 contains 14 residues. In germline, CDR1 is SGHNT, CDR2 YYREEE (reference sequence). The J segment lost 6 bases and the V segment lost 4 bases, leaving 6 bases of the junction unmatched. This clone was counted a few times. Per the original methods: Amplification of reference gene primers was used by the study to estimate nucleated cell counts. The repertoire was sequenced with immunoSEQ multiplex PCR; TCRdb's copy has only in-frame clones and lacks some. V, J and clone size reflect that table, while D and trimming were determined from the DNA. The sample holds approximately 350,000 clones, almost 90% seen once.

Sequenced sample: peripheral blood. The sequence came from a woman in her seventies with COVID-19, enrolled during active disease. The chain combines TRBV5-4 with TRBJ2-2; 7 bases line up with TRBD1. The CDR3 sequence: CASSVEGAAGELFF. Here the CDR3 DNA reads TGTGCCAGCAGCGTCGAGGGGGCCGCCGGGGAGCTGTTTTTT.